This T cell receptor (beta chain) was identified in a study of blood T cell repertoires in COVID-19. Background on the study: The United States, Italy and Spain were the sources of the acute and convalescent COVID-19 samples. Nucleic acid was either cDNA or gDNA, and it came from T cells, B-cell-depleted T cells, or PBMCs.

Deletions cut 6 bases from V and 3 bases from J, with 18 bases between. The germline CDR1 and CDR2 sequences are LNHDA and SQIVND (reference sequence). This CDR3 is built from 16 residues. Authors' data handling: Reference gene primer amplification yielded estimated nucleated cell counts. Sequencing used immunoSEQ multiplex PCR; TCRdb keeps in-frame clones, though not all of them. That table is the source of V, J and clone size, and D and trimming were worked out from the DNA. The sample holds some 100,000 clones, approximately 82% seen once. The chain couples TRBV19 to TRBJ1-5; tentative D call: TRBD1 (6 bases). The TCR was taken from an older woman with acute or convalescent COVID-19. The sequenced material came from peripheral blood. CDR3 DNA: TGTGCCAGTAGCCCCGGGGGGGCAGGTGACAATCAGCCCCAGCATTTT. Protein: CASSPGGAGDNQPQHF.